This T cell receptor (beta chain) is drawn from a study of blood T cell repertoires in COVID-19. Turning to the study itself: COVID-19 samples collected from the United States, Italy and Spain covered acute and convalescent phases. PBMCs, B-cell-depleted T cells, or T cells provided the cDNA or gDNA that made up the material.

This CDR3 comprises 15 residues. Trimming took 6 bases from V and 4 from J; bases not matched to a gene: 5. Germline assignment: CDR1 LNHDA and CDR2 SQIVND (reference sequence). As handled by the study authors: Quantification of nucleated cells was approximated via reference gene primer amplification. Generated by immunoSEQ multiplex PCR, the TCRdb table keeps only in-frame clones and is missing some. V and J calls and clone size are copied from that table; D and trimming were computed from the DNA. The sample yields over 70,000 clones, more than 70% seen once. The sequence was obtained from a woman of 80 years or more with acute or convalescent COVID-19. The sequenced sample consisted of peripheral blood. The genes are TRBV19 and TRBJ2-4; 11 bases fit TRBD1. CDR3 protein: CASSRGTGGKNIQYF. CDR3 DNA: TGTGCCAGTAGCCGAGGGACAGGGGGGAAAAACATTCAGTACTTC.